This record concerns one TCR beta chain sequence. As yet, its antigen is unknown. These data come from a study of identical twins. This CDR3 has 14 amino acids. The germline V and J ends were trimmed by 5 bases and 8 bases, with 17 bases remaining between them. CDR1 and CDR2 from the germline V gene are SGHRS and YFSETQ. The study, taken as a whole, reports: Models underpredicted monozygotic twin sharing of out-of-frame TCR alpha. Invariant populations such as MAIT and iNKT cells could partly muddle zero-insertion analyses.

MiXCR was run by TCRdb on the 5' RACE reads, yielding one entry per CDR3 protein. The sample shows approximately 240,000 distinct CDR3 sequences, more than 12% of them seen only once. The rearrangement links TRBV5-1 to TRBJ2-1; no firm D call. The receptor was derived from a woman in her late teens or twenties in good health. The sequenced sample was memory (CD45RO+) T cells sorted from blood. The CDR3, as DNA: TGCGCCAGCAGTCTCCAGGCCTCGGGCGATGAGCAGTTCTTC. Amino acids: CASSLQASGDEQFF.